The T cell receptor beta chain described here comes from a study of identical twins. A few counts support this clonotype. The target antigen is unknown. V shed 2 bases, J shed 2 bases, and the junction held 4 bases outside the gene matches. Per germline, CDR1 SGHAT and CDR2 FQNNGV. This CDR3 region has 18 residues. Whole-study findings and limits: Cord blood beta clonotypes that were abundant carried fewer insertions, and memory repertoires showed no such trend.

Healthy Caucasians supplied all donations. TCRdb re-analysed the 5' RACE reads in MiXCR, keeping a single row per CDR3 protein. The table shows roughly 470,000 distinct CDR3 sequences, with more than 13% occurring only once. These records were also assigned to another study, of yellow fever vaccine responses in identical twins.

This sequence was found in a woman between 18 and 29 years old in good health. The sequenced sample consisted of CD4+ T cells sorted from blood. V is TRBV11-2 and J is TRBJ2-3; 16 bases agree with TRBD2. The CDR3 coding sequence is TGTGCCAGCAGCTTAAAGGGACTAGCGGGGGGGCTCACAGATACGCAGTATTTT. This sequence encodes CASSLKGLAGGLTDTQYF. The full variable domain, rest sourced from reference TRBV11-2 and TRBJ2-3, is EAGVAQSPRYKIIEKRQSVAFWCNPISGHATLYWYQQILGQGPKLLIQFQNNGVVDDSQLPKDRFSAERLKGVDSTLKIQPAKLEDSAVYLCASSLKGLAGGLTDTQYFGPGTRLTVL.